Detailed here is one T cell receptor beta chain. In the authors' methods: Estimation of nucleated cell counts relied on the amplification of reference gene primers. Clones were read by immunoSEQ multiplex PCR, and TCRdb kept only the in-frame ones, dropping some. V, J and clone size were drawn from that table, and D and trimming were deduced from the DNA. Among 85,000 to 100,000 clones, just over 85% were seen once, and the ten largest hold around 2%. Seattle's enrolled individuals joined amid active infection and were then monitored longitudinally. Germline CDR1 reads SGDLS; CDR2 reads YYNGEE. The germline V and J ends were trimmed by 5 bases and 2 bases, with 14 bases remaining between them. The CDR3 runs to 15 residues. This specimen belongs to a study of blood T cell repertoires in COVID-19. Study background: The United States, Italy and Spain were the sources of the acute and convalescent COVID-19 samples.

The rearrangement joins TRBV9 to TRBJ2-1; the D gene is possibly TRBD2 (7 bases). The TCR was taken from a man aged 45-65 years with COVID-19, enrolled during active disease. The specimen sequenced was peripheral blood. CDR3 protein: CASSARGDTYNEQFF. The CDR3 DNA sequence: TGTGCCAGCAGTGCCCGGGGGGACACCTACAATGAGCAGTTCTTC.